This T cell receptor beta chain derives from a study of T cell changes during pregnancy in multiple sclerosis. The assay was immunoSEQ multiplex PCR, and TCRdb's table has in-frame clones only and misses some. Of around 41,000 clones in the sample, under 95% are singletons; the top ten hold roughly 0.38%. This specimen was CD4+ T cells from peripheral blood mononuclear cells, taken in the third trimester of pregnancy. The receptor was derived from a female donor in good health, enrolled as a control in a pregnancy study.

The CDR3, as DNA: TGTGCCAGCAGCTTAGGCCTTTCCCCCAGGGAAGAGACCCAGTACTTC. The encoded protein is CASSLGLSPREETQYF. This chain connects TRBV13 to TRBJ2-5, with D tentatively TRBD1 (5 bases). Germline values: CDR1 PRHDT, CDR2 FYEKMQ (reference sequence). V lost 0 bases and J lost 3, with 14 bases in between. The CDR3 runs 16 residues.